Listed below are T cell receptor beta chains from one sample, sequenced in a study of CD8 T cells in Susac syndrome. MiXCR, run by TCRdb on the immunoSEQ multiplex PCR reads, gives a single entry per CDR3 protein. The top ten clones hold just over 0.095% of a sample with around 130,000 distinct CDR3 sequences, about 93% of them seen once. Material for sequencing was CD4+ T cells from PBMCs. These TCRs come from a human donor in good health. The CDR3 runs from the conserved cysteine through the conserved F or W. Fields, in order: D gene, J gene, clone size, V gene, CDR3 DNA, CDR3 protein. A D gene is named only where the DNA matches it firmly. Size values are once, few and many counts, or a class for expanded clones, and some rows have none.

>TRBD1|TRBJ1-6|.|TRBV19
TGTGCCAGTAGTTTGGGACAGGGCGAATATTCACCCCTCCACTTT
CASSLGQGEYSPLHF
>TRBD2|TRBJ2-7|.|TRBV18
TGTGCCAGCTCACGAGGGACTAGCGGAGACTACGAGCAGTACTTC
CASSRGTSGDYEQYF
>TRBD1|TRBJ2-5|.|TRBV27
TGTGCCAGCAGCAGCCGGGACAGGGGGTTCGGGACCCAGTACTTC
CASSSRDRGFGTQYF
>.|TRBJ2-7|.|TRBV5-1
TGCGCCAGCAGTTCCAACGAAGAGGCAGGGTCGCGCGAGCAGTACTTC
CASSSNEEAGSREQYF
>.|TRBJ1-3|.|TRBV3-1
TGTGCCAGCACCTACTCCTCCCGCAGCTCCTCTGGAAACACCATATATTTT
CASTYSSRSSSGNTIYF
>TRBD1|TRBJ1-2|.|TRBV10-3
TGTGCCATCAGTGAGTCGACAGGGACAGACTATGGCTACACCTTC
CAISESTGTDYGYTF
>.|TRBJ2-7|.|TRBV7-2
TGTGCCAGCAGCCCTGGGGGAACCGAGCAGTACTTC
CASSPGGTEQYF
>.|TRBJ2-1|.|TRBV30
TGTGCCTGGAGTGTAGGGGTGCAGTTCTTC
CAWSVGVQFF
>.|TRBJ1-2|.|TRBV3-1
TGTGCCAGCAGCCAAGATCTGGGGGGGCGCGTCTATGGCTACACCTTC
CASSQDLGGRVYGYTF
>.|TRBJ2-6|.|TRBV5-5
TGTGCCAGCAGGAGTGGGGCCAACGTCCTGACTTTC
CASRSGANVLTF
>.|TRBJ2-7|.|TRBV7-2
TGTGCCAGCATCGCCGGGCCTGCCTTCTCCTACGAGCAGTACTTC
CASIAGPAFSYEQYF
>TRBD2|TRBJ2-1|.|TRBV2
TGTGCCAGCAGACTAGCGGCTTACAATGAGCAGTTCTTC
CASRLAAYNEQFF
>.|TRBJ2-7|.|TRBV15
TGTGCCACCAGCAGAGATGGTGGGTACGAGCAGTACTTC
CATSRDGGYEQYF
>.|TRBJ1-1|.|TRBV12-3/TRBV12-4
TGTGCCAGCACTCTAGGGGGGGACATGAACACTGAAGCTTTCTTT
CASTLGGDMNTEAFF
>.|TRBJ2-7|.|TRBV6-5
TGTGCCAGCAGTTACCGTGTCGCCTACGAGCAGTACTTC
CASSYRVAYEQYF
>.|TRBJ1-1|.|TRBV6-5
TGTGCCAGCAGTCCCCACACGGGGAACACTGAAGCTTTCTTT
CASSPHTGNTEAFF
>TRBD2|TRBJ2-1|.|TRBV29-1
TGCAGCGGGGGACTAGCGGGAGTTAATGAGCAGTTCTTC
CSGGLAGVNEQFF
>TRBD2|TRBJ2-5|.|TRBV15
TGTGCCACCAGCCTTCTAGCGGGAGTTCTGGAGACCCAGTACTTC
CATSLLAGVLETQYF
>.|TRBJ2-7|.|TRBV19
TGTGCCAGTAGTATCCCTACGACAGGTCGTTACGAGCAGTACTTC
CASSIPTTGRYEQYF
>TRBD1|TRBJ2-1|.|TRBV5-1
TGCGCCAGCAGCTTGGATGGGACAGGGGGGCGCGGGCAGTTCTTC
CASSLDGTGGRGQFF
>.|TRBJ2-1|.|TRBV6-2/TRBV6-3
TGTGCCAGCAGTTACTCGGCCGGCTTGAGTGAGCAGTTCTTC
CASSYSAGLSEQFF
>TRBD1|TRBJ2-3|once|TRBV6-2/TRBV6-3
TGTGCCAGCAGCTCTCCGGGGACAGGAAACACAGATACGCAGTATTTT
CASSSPGTGNTDTQYF